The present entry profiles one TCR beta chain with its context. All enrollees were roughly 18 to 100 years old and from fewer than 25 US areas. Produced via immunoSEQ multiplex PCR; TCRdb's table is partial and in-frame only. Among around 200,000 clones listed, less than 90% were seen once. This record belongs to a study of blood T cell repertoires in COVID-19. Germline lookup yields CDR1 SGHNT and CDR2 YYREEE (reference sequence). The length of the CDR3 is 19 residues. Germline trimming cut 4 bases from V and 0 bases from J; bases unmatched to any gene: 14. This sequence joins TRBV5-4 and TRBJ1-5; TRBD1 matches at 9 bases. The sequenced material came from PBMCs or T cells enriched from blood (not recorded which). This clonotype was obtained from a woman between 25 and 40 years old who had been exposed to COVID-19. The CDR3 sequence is CASSQTPGTGSTSNQPQHF. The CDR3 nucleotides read TGTGCCAGCAGCCAAACCCCCGGGACAGGGTCCACTAGCAATCAGCCCCAGCATTTT.